These T cell receptor beta chains were read from a single sample in a study of beta chain features in type 1 diabetes. Data came from immunoSEQ multiplex PCR; TCRdb stores just in-frame clones and leaves some out. The table has 250,000 to 350,000 clones, approximately 15% seen once. The sample consisted of naive CD4+ T cells from blood. The receptor set was obtained from a man younger than 45 with type 1 diabetes. CDR3s include the opening cysteine and the closing phenylalanine or tryptophan. Fields, in order: D gene, V gene, J gene, clone size, CDR3 DNA, CDR3 protein. A D gene is named only where the DNA matches it firmly. Size is stated for part of the rows, as once, few or many counts, or as a class when the clone is expanded.

d_gene: TRBD1; v_gene: TRBV7-9; j_gene: TRBJ2-5; abundance: once; CDR3nt: TGTGCCAGCAGCCAGGGACAGACCATACAAGAGACCCAGTACTTC; CDR3aa: CASSQGQTIQETQYF
d_gene: NA; v_gene: TRBV5-1; j_gene: TRBJ2-1; abundance: NA; CDR3nt: TGCGCCAGCACCACTCTAGCGTCCTCCTACAATGAGCAGTTCTTC; CDR3aa: CASTTLASSYNEQFF
d_gene: NA; v_gene: TRBV10-3; j_gene: TRBJ2-4; abundance: NA; CDR3nt: TGTGCCATAGGTCGGGATCCCAAAAACATTCAGTACTTC; CDR3aa: CAIGRDPKNIQYF
d_gene: NA; v_gene: TRBV2; j_gene: TRBJ2-2; abundance: few; CDR3nt: TGTGCCAGCAGTGGCGCCGCGAACACCGGGGAGCTGTTTTTT; CDR3aa: CASSGAANTGELFF
d_gene: TRBD2; v_gene: TRBV28; j_gene: TRBJ2-2; abundance: NA; CDR3nt: TGTGCCAGCAGTTTAAGGGCTAGCGGGGCCGGGGAGCTGTTTTTT; CDR3aa: CASSLRASGAGELFF
d_gene: TRBD1; v_gene: TRBV5-1; j_gene: TRBJ1-4; abundance: NA; CDR3nt: TGCGCCAGCAGCTTGGTGGGACAGGGTGAAAAACTGTTTTTT; CDR3aa: CASSLVGQGEKLFF
d_gene: NA; v_gene: TRBV6-6; j_gene: TRBJ2-5; abundance: few; CDR3nt: TGTGCCAGCAGTTACGGGAGGACAACAAGTGAGACCCAGTACTTC; CDR3aa: CASSYGRTTSETQYF
d_gene: NA; v_gene: TRBV4-2; j_gene: TRBJ2-2; abundance: few; CDR3nt: TGTGCCAGCAGCCCGGCACTAACATCCACCGGGGAGCTGTTTTTT; CDR3aa: CASSPALTSTGELFF
d_gene: TRBD1; v_gene: TRBV27; j_gene: TRBJ2-7; abundance: few; CDR3nt: TGTGCCAGCAGTTACCGGACAGGGGAATCCTACGAGCAGTACTTC; CDR3aa: CASSYRTGESYEQYF
d_gene: NA; v_gene: TRBV28; j_gene: TRBJ2-3; abundance: few; CDR3nt: TGTGCCAGCGGACCCCGCAGGGAAACAGATACGCAGTATTTT; CDR3aa: CASGPRRETDTQYF
d_gene: TRBD1; v_gene: TRBV13; j_gene: TRBJ2-7; abundance: NA; CDR3nt: TGTGCCAGCAGCTTAGACCCCCGGACAGGGGGGAACTACGAGCAGTACTTC; CDR3aa: CASSLDPRTGGNYEQYF
d_gene: NA; v_gene: TRBV30; j_gene: TRBJ2-3; abundance: few; CDR3nt: TGTGCCTGGGCCGGGGCAGATACGCAGTATTTT; CDR3aa: CAWAGADTQYF
d_gene: NA; v_gene: TRBV6-1; j_gene: TRBJ1-2; abundance: NA; CDR3nt: TGTGCCAGCAGTGAAGAGGGACACACCAACTATGGCTACACCTTC; CDR3aa: CASSEEGHTNYGYTF
d_gene: TRBD2; v_gene: TRBV6-1; j_gene: TRBJ2-1; abundance: NA; CDR3nt: TGTGCCAGCAGTGAGAGTAGCGGGAACCACAATGAGCAGTTCTTC; CDR3aa: CASSESSGNHNEQFF
d_gene: NA; v_gene: TRBV19; j_gene: TRBJ1-1; abundance: NA; CDR3nt: TGTGCCAGTAGTCAGGGGAACACTGAAGCTTTCTTT; CDR3aa: CASSQGNTEAFF
d_gene: NA; v_gene: TRBV4-3; j_gene: TRBJ2-6; abundance: NA; CDR3nt: TGCGCCAGCAGCTCGTCACTCTCTGGGGCCAACGTCCTGACTTTC; CDR3aa: CASSSSLSGANVLTF
d_gene: TRBD1; v_gene: TRBV28; j_gene: TRBJ1-2; abundance: few; CDR3nt: TGTGCCAGCAGTCTCCGGCCGGGACAGGGGGCTGTAGGCTACACCTTC; CDR3aa: CASSLRPGQGAVGYTF
d_gene: TRBD2; v_gene: TRBV28; j_gene: TRBJ2-1; abundance: few; CDR3nt: TGTGCCAGCAGTTTACTAGCGGGAGTGGATGAGCAGTTCTTC; CDR3aa: CASSLLAGVDEQFF
d_gene: TRBD2; v_gene: TRBV5-4; j_gene: TRBJ2-5; abundance: NA; CDR3nt: TGTGCCAGCAGCCGCCCGGGACTAGCGGGAGCAGGGGAGACCCAGTACTTC; CDR3aa: CASSRPGLAGAGETQYF
d_gene: TRBD1; v_gene: TRBV2; j_gene: TRBJ1-2; abundance: NA; CDR3nt: TGTGCCAGCGACGAAGTAGGGACAGGGGCTGGCTACACCTTC; CDR3aa: CASDEVGTGAGYTF
d_gene: TRBD1; v_gene: TRBV7-9; j_gene: TRBJ1-2; abundance: NA; CDR3nt: TGTGCCAGCAGCTTAGGCGCAGGGGGCCCTGGTGCTGGCTACACCTTC; CDR3aa: CASSLGAGGPGAGYTF
d_gene: NA; v_gene: TRBV2; j_gene: TRBJ2-2; abundance: few; CDR3nt: TGTGCCAGCCTAGGATCGGAGGCCCCCAACACCGGGGAGCTGTTTTTT; CDR3aa: CASLGSEAPNTGELFF
d_gene: NA; v_gene: TRBV5-1; j_gene: TRBJ2-7; abundance: few; CDR3nt: TGCGCCAGCAGGTCGGGGTTTGCGGCCTACGAGCAGTACTTC; CDR3aa: CASRSGFAAYEQYF
d_gene: NA; v_gene: TRBV7-9; j_gene: TRBJ1-1; abundance: NA; CDR3nt: TGTGCCAGCAGCTGGTCCGGAGAGGGTACTGAAGCTTTCTTT; CDR3aa: CASSWSGEGTEAFF
d_gene: TRBD1; v_gene: TRBV5-1; j_gene: TRBJ2-5; abundance: NA; CDR3nt: TGCGCCAGCAGCTTGACAGGGGACAAGACCCAGTACTTC; CDR3aa: CASSLTGDKTQYF
d_gene: NA; v_gene: TRBV2; j_gene: TRBJ1-2; abundance: few; CDR3nt: TGTGCCAGCAGTGAATTGCGACAGCAAGCTAACTATGGCTACACCTTC; CDR3aa: CASSELRQQANYGYTF
d_gene: TRBD1; v_gene: TRBV6-5; j_gene: TRBJ2-7; abundance: few; CDR3nt: TGTGCCAGCAGTAAAAGGACAGGGGCCCCCTACGAGCAGTACTTC; CDR3aa: CASSKRTGAPYEQYF
d_gene: NA; v_gene: TRBV18; j_gene: TRBJ2-1; abundance: NA; CDR3nt: TGTGCCAGCTCCCCCCAGGGAGGCTCCTACAATGAGCAGTTCTTC; CDR3aa: CASSPQGGSYNEQFF
d_gene: NA; v_gene: TRBV28; j_gene: TRBJ1-3; abundance: few; CDR3nt: TGTGCCAGCAGTTTAGGCCCATCTGGAAACACCATATATTTT; CDR3aa: CASSLGPSGNTIYF